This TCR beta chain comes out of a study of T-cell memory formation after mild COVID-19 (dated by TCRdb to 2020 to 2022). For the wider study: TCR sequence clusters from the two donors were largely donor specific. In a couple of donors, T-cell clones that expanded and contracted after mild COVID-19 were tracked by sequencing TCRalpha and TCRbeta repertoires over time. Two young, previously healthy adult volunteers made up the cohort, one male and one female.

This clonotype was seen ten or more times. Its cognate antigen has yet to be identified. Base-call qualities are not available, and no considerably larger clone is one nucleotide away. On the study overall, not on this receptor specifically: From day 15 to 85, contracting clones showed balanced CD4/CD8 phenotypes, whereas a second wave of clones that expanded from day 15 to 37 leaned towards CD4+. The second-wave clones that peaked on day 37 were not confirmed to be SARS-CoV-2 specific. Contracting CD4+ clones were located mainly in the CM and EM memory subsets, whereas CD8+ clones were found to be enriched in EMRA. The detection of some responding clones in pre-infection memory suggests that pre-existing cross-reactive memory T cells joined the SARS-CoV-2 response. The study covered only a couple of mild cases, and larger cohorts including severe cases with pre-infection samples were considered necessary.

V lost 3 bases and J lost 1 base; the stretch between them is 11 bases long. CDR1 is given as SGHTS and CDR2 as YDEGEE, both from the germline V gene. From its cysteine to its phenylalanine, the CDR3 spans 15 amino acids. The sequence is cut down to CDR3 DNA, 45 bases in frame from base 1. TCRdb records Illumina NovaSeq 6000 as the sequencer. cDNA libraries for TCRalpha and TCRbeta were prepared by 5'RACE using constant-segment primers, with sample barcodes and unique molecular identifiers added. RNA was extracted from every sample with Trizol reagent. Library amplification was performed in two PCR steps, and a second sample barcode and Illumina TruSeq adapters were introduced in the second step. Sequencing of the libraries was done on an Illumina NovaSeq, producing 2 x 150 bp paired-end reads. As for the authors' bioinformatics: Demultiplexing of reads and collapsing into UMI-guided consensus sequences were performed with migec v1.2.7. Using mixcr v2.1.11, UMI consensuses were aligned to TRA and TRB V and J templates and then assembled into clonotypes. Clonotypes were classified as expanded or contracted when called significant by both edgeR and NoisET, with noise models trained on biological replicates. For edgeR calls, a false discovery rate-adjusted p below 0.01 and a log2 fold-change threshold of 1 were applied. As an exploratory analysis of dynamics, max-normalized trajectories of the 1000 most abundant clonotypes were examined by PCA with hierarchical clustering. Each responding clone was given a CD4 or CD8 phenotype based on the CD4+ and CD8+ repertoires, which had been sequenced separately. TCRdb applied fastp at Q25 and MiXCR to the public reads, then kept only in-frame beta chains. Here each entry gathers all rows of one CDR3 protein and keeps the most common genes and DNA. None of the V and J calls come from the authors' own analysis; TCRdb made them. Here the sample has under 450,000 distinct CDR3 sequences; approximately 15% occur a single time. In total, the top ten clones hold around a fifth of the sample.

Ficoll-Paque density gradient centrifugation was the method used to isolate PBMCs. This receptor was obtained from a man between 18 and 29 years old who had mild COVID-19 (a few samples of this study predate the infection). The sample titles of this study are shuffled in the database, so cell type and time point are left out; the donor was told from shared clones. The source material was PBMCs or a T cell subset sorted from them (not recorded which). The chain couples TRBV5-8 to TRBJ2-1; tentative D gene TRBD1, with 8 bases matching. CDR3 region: CASSSQGGSYNEQFF. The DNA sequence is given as TGTGCCAGCAGCTCACAGGGGGGGTCCTACAATGAGCAGTTCTTC.